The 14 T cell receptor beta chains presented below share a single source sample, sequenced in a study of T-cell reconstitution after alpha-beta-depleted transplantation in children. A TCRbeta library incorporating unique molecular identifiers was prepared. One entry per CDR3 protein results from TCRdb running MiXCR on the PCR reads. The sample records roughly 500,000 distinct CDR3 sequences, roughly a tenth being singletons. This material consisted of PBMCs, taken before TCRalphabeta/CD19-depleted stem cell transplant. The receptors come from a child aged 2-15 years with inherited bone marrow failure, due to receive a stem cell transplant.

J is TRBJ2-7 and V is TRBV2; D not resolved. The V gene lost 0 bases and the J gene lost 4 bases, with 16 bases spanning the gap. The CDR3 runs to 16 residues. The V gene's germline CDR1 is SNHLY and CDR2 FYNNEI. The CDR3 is CASSEAPSLPTYEQYF. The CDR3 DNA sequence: TGTGCCAGCAGTGAAGCGCCCAGCCTCCCCACTTACGAGCAGTACTTC. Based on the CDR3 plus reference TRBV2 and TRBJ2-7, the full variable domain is EPEVTQTPSHQVTQMGQEVILRCVPISNHLYFYWYRQILGQKVEFLVSFYNNEISEKSEIFDDQFSVERPDGSNFTLKIRSTKLEDSAMYFCASSEAPSLPTYEQYFGPGTRLTVT.

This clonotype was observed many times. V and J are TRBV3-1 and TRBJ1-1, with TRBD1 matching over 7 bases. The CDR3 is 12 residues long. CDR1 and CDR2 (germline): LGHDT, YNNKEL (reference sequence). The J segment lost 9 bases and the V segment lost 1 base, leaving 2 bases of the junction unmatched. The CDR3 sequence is CASSQGDSQAFF. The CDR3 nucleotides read TGTGCCAGCAGCCAAGGGGACAGTCAAGCTTTCTTT.

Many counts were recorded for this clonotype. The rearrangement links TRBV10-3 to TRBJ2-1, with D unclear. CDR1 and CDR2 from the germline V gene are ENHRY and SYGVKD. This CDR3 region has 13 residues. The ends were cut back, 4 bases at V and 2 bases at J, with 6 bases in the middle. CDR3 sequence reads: CAISVAAYNEQFF. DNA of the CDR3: TGTGCCATCAGTGTTGCTGCCTACAATGAGCAGTTCTTC.

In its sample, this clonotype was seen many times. As DNA, the CDR3 is TGTGCCAGCAGTCCCCCGGACTGGGGGGGGGAGCTGTTTTTT. Translating gives CASSPPDWGGELFF. V usage is TRBV28 and J usage is TRBJ2-2; D possibly uses TRBD1 or TRBD2 (5 bases each). There are 14 residues in the CDR3. The germline gives CDR1 MDHEN, CDR2 SYDVKM. V was trimmed by 5 bases and J by 8 bases, leaving 15 bases between them.

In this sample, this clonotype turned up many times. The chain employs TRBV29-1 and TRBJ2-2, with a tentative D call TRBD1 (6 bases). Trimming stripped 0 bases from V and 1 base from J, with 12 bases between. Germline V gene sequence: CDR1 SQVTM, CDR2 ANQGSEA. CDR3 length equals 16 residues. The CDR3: CSVEDWTEKNTGELFF. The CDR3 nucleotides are TGCAGCGTTGAAGACTGGACAGAGAAGAACACCGGGGAGCTGTTTTTT.

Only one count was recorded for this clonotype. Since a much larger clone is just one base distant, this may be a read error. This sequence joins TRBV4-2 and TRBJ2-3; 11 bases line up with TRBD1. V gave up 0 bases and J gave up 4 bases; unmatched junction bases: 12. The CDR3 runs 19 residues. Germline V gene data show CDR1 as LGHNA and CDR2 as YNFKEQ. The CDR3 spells CASSQERTGGWRFADTQYF. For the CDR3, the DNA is TGTGCCAGCAGCCAAGAGCGGACAGGGGGCTGGAGGTTTGCAGATACGCAGTATTTT.

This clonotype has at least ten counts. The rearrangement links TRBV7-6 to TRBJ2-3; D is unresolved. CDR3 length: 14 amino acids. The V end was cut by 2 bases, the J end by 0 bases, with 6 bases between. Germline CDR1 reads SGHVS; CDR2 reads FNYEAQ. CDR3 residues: CASSLSSSTDTQYF. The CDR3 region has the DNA TGTGCCAGCAGCTTATCTTCCAGCACAGATACGCAGTATTTT.

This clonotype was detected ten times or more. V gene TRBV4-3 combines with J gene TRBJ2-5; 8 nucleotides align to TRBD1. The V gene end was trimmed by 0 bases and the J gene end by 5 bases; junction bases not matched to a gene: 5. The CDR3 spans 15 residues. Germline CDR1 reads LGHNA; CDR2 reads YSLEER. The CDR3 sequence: CASSQDEDRVETQYF. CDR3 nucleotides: TGCGCCAGCAGCCAAGATGAGGACAGGGTGGAGACCCAGTACTTC.

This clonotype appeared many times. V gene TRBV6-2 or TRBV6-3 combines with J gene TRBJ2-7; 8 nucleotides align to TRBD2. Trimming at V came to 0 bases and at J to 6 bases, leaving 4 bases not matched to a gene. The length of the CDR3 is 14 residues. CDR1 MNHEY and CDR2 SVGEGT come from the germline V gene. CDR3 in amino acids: CASSYSTGGGEQYF. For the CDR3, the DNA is TGTGCCAGCAGTTACTCGACGGGAGGGGGCGAGCAGTACTTC.

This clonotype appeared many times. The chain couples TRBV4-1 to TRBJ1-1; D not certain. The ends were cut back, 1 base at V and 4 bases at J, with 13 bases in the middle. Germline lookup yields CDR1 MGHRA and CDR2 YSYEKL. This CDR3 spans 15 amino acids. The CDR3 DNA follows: TGCGCCAGCAGCCAAGTAATCGGGAGCGGCACTGAAGCTTTCTTT. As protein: CASSQVIGSGTEAFF.

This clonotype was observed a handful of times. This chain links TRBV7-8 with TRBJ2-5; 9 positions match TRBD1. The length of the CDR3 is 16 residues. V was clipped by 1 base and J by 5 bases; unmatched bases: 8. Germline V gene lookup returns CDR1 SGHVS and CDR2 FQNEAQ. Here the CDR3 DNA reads TGTGCCAGCAGCTTAGGTCCAGGACAGGGGCGGGAGACCCAGTACTTC. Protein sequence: CASSLGPGQGRETQYF.

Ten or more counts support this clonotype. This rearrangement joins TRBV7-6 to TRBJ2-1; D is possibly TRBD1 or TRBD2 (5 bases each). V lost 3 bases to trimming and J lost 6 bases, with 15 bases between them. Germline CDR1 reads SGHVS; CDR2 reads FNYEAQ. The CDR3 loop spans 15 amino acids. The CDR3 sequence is CASSFFGTGVNEQFF. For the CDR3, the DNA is TGTGCCAGCAGCTTTTTCGGGACCGGTGTCAATGAGCAGTTCTTC.

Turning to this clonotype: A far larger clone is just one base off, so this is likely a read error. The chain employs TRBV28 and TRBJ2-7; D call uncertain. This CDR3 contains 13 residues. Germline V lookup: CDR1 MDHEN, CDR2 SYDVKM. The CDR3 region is CAGSSGLGYEQYF. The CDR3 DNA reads TGTGCCGGCAGTTCTGGGCTAGGCTACGAGCAGTACTTC.

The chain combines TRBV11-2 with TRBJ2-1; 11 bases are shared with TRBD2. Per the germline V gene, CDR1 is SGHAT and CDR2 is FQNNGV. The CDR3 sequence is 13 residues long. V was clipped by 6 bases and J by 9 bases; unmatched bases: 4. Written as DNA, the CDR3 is TGTGCCAGCAGTATAGCGGGAGGGGGTGAGCAGTTCTTC. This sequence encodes CASSIAGGGEQFF.